Below, 15 T cell receptor beta chains from the same sample are listed, as sequenced in a study of blood T cell repertoires in COVID-19. Method: immunoSEQ multiplex PCR; TCRdb's copy keeps in-frame clones and lacks some. In the table there are roughly 400,000 clones, over 75% of which are singletons. The sequencing sample was made of PBMCs or T cells enriched from blood (not recorded which). All receptors come from a woman aged 18-35 years who had been exposed to COVID-19.

The chain recombines TRBV5-8 with TRBJ1-6; 8 bases are a match to TRBD1. Germline trimming cut 4 bases from V and 9 bases from J; bases unmatched to any gene: 12. This CDR3 region has 16 residues. Germline CDR1 reads SGHTS; CDR2 reads YDEGEE. CDR3 residues: CASSRPGQGVSSPLHF. CDR3 DNA sequence: TGTGCCAGCAGCCGACCAGGACAGGGTGTTAGTTCACCCCTCCACTTT.

The V call is TRBV19, the J call TRBJ1-1, with D tentatively TRBD1 (6 bases). The length of the CDR3 is 13 residues. Trimming shortened V by 1 base and J by 7 bases, and 10 bases separated the two germline ends. CDR1 LNHDA and CDR2 SQIVND come from the germline V gene (reference sequence). CDR3 DNA: TGTGCCAGTAGTATAGCAGGGGCGCTTGAAGCTTTCTTT. Translating gives CASSIAGALEAFF.

This clone was seen just once. V usage is TRBV6-1 and J usage is TRBJ1-1; TRBD1 aligns across 8 bases. The CDR3 is 13 residues long. Germline CDR1 MNHNS, CDR2 SASEGT. The V segment lost 3 bases and the J segment 8 bases; nucleotides outside the gene matches: 5. CDR3 DNA sequence: TGTGCCAGCAGTGATCGACAGGGGCTAGAAGCTTTCTTT. Amino acid sequence: CASSDRQGLEAFF.

This clone appeared once. The chain employs TRBV7-9 and TRBJ1-5; 9 nucleotides agree with TRBD1. Per the germline V gene, CDR1 is SEHNR and CDR2 is FQNEAQ (reference sequence). After removal of 4 bases from V and 4 bases from J, the junction contained 2 bases not matched to a gene. CDR3 length: 14 amino acids. The chain's CDR3 is CASSSDRGNQPQHF. CDR3 sequence (DNA): TGTGCCAGCAGCTCCGACAGGGGGAATCAGCCCCAGCATTTT.

The chain has TRBV5-6 and TRBJ2-1; possibly TRBD2 for D (5 bases). The CDR3 covers 15 residues. The germline V gene has CDR1 SGHDT and CDR2 YYEEEE. Trimming pared 4 bases from V and 5 bases from J, leaving 16 bases between. As DNA, the CDR3 is TGTGCCAGCAGCGTCGAGACTATGCCCCACAATGAGCAGTTCTTC. Its translation: CASSVETMPHNEQFF.

The V gene is TRBV7-9, the J gene TRBJ1-4; TRBD1 matches at 10 bases. The V gene's germline CDR1 is SEHNR and CDR2 FQNEAQ (reference sequence). J lost 7 bases, V lost 4 bases, and 6 bases had no gene match. The CDR3 contains 15 residues. The CDR3 loop is CASSSLRDRGEKLFF. The CDR3 DNA reads as TGTGCCAGCAGCTCCTTACGGGACAGGGGTGAAAAACTGTTTTTT.

The DNA for the CDR3 is TGTGCCAGCAGTGAAGCGCAGGGAGGGGGGCAAGAGACCCAGTACTTC. Translating gives CASSEAQGGGQETQYF. The chain uses TRBV2 and TRBJ2-5, with a weak D call TRBD2 (7 bases). Germline-derived CDR1 and CDR2 are SNHLY and FYNNEI. The CDR3 consists of 16 residues. The ends were cut back, 0 bases at V and 2 bases at J, with 13 bases in the middle.

The rearrangement links TRBV28 to TRBJ1-1; TRBD1 matches at 7 bases. The CDR3 runs to 16 residues. The germline V gene encodes CDR1 MDHEN and CDR2 SYDVKM. V gave up 6 bases and J gave up 0 bases; unmatched junction bases: 10. The CDR3 sequence is CASRGGGLLMNTEAFF. The CDR3 nucleotides are TGTGCCAGCAGAGGGGGCGGACTGTTAATGAACACTGAAGCTTTCTTT.

This chain uses TRBV18 with TRBJ2-7; TRBD1 is a possible D gene (6 bases). Trimming pared 0 bases from V and 6 bases from J, leaving 12 bases between. CDR1 KGHSH and CDR2 LQKENI come from the germline V gene. The CDR3 has 14 residues. In DNA form, the CDR3 reads TGTGCCAGCTCACCACCGGGGGCGTTGGGCGAGCAGTACTTC. Protein product: CASSPPGALGEQYF.

This chain links TRBV5-1 with TRBJ1-6, with D possibly matching TRBD1 (6 bases). Trimming took off 2 bases at V and 7 bases at J, with 13 bases between the two ends. The V gene's germline CDR1 is SGHRS and CDR2 YFSETQ. The CDR3 sequence is 15 residues long. The CDR3 region has the DNA TGCGCCAGCAGCTTAGGGGACACCCTCAATTCACCCCTCCACTTT. Its translation is CASSLGDTLNSPLHF.

J is TRBJ1-1 and V is TRBV5-8; D possibly corresponds to TRBD1 (6 bases). The length of the CDR3 is 13 residues. V gave up 5 bases and J gave up 3 bases, with 11 bases separating them. Germline V gene data show CDR1 as SGHTS and CDR2 as YDEGEE. Here the CDR3 reads CASRKDRYTEAFF. CDR3 bases: TGTGCCAGCAGAAAGGACAGATACACTGAAGCTTTCTTT.

This chain joins TRBV7-2 and TRBJ1-2, with 7 positions matching TRBD1. The CDR3 consists of 14 residues. Germline CDR1 is SGHTA and CDR2 is FQGNSA. Trimming cost V 1 base and J 4 bases; bases outside gene matches: 3. The CDR3 spells CASSLEGTVYGYTF. CDR3 nucleotide sequence: TGTGCCAGCAGCTTAGAGGGGACAGTCTATGGCTACACCTTC.

The chain employs TRBV23-1 and TRBJ2-7; the D gene is possibly TRBD2 (5 bases). TRBV23-1 falls under the ORF class, with uncertain function. This CDR3 has 15 amino acids. Trimming took off 5 bases at V and 2 bases at J, with 16 bases between the two ends. In DNA, the CDR3 is TGCGCCAGCAGTATAGACGAGGGCCATGCCTACGAGCAGTACTTC. It specifies CASSIDEGHAYEQYF.

The chain links TRBV7-6 to TRBJ2-1, with a weak D call TRBD1 (5 bases). The CDR3 consists of 15 residues. Germline V gene data show CDR1 as SGHVS and CDR2 as FNYEAQ. V lost 5 bases and J 5 bases, leaving 16 bases between the germline ends. CDR3 nucleotide sequence: TGTGCCAGCAGCCCAAAATACAGGCTCCACAATGAGCAGTTCTTC. It translates to CASSPKYRLHNEQFF.

A note on this clone: This sample includes further DNA sequences coding for the same CDR3. This chain uses TRBV11-2 with TRBJ2-7; no clear D gene. The CDR3 extends over 12 amino acids. V lost 3 bases to trimming and J lost 0 bases, with 3 bases between them. Per germline, CDR1 SGHAT and CDR2 FQNNGV. The CDR3 region is CASSLSSYEQYF. The CDR3 DNA is TGTGCCAGCAGCTTGAGCTCCTACGAGCAGTACTTC.